The 3 T cell receptor beta chains below come from one sample, sequenced in a study of T cell changes during pregnancy in multiple sclerosis. Produced via immunoSEQ multiplex PCR; TCRdb's table is partial and in-frame only. The table shows 25,000 to 30,000 clones, with approximately 81% occurring only once. The specimen comprised CD8+ T cells from peripheral blood mononuclear cells, sampled after pregnancy. These receptor sequences come from a female donor with multiple sclerosis, enrolled in a pregnancy study.

This clone was seen a few times. This rearrangement joins TRBV6-1 to TRBJ2-5, with 7 nucleotides matching TRBD1. CDR1 MNHNS and CDR2 SASEGT come from the germline V gene. The CDR3 loop spans 15 amino acids. V gave up 4 bases and J gave up 5 bases; unmatched junction bases: 10. In DNA form, the CDR3 reads TGTGCCAGCAGTGTACTTACCGGGACAGATGAGACCCAGTACTTC. Translating gives CASSVLTGTDETQYF.

The chain has TRBV27 and TRBJ1-4; TRBD1 aligns across 7 bases. Trimming at V came to 2 bases and at J to 8 bases, leaving 11 bases not matched to a gene. This CDR3 has 16 amino acids. Germline V gene sequence: CDR1 MNHEY, CDR2 SMNVEV (reference sequence). The CDR3 is CASSLSLAGTVEKLFF. CDR3 DNA: TGTGCCAGCAGTTTAAGTCTCGCGGGGACAGTAGAAAAACTGTTTTTT.

Written as DNA, the CDR3 is TGTGCCAGCAGCCAAGATAGAACGGGGGGGGCCAAAAACATTCAGTACTTC. This translates into CASSQDRTGGAKNIQYF. The rearrangement joins TRBV14 to TRBJ2-4; TRBD2 agrees at 8 bases. CDR1 is SGHDN and CDR2 is FVKESK in the germline V gene. The CDR3 is 17 amino acids. V lost 0 bases, J lost 1 base, and 5 bases stayed unmatched.